The 14 T cell receptor beta chains presented below share a single source sample, sequenced in a study of T-cell memory formation after mild COVID-19. MiXCR, applied by TCRdb to the 5' RACE reads, yields one record per CDR3 protein. The sample lists a few hundred thousand distinct CDR3 sequences, about 17% occurring once. Sequencing input: PBMCs or a T cell subset sorted from them (not recorded which). These receptors all stem from a man in his late teens or twenties who had mild COVID-19 (a few samples of this study predate the infection). Cell type and time point are not known.

The chain joins TRBV13 to TRBJ2-5; no reliable D call. V lost 5 bases and J 2 bases, leaving 9 bases between the germline ends. This CDR3 has 13 residues. Germline V gives CDR1 PRHDT, CDR2 FYEKMQ (reference sequence). The CDR3 DNA follows: TGTGCCAGCAGCCCAATAACACAAGAGACCCAGTACTTC. It translates to CASSPITQETQYF. Complete variable domain (other parts from reference TRBV13 and TRBJ2-5): AAGVIQSPRHLIKEKRETATLKCYPIPRHDTVYWYQQGPGQDPQFLISFYEKMQSDKGSIPDRFSAQQFSDYHSELNMSSLELGDSALYFCASSPITQETQYFGPGTRLLVL.

This clonotype showed up many times. The limits of the CDR3 on the DNA are not certain, so only TCRdb's listed CDR3 is given. This chain connects TRBV5-4 to TRBJ2-4; the table's D call of TRBD1 was not tested on the DNA. The germline CDR1 and CDR2 sequences are SGHNT and YYREEE (reference sequence). Ends included, the CDR3 has 14 residues. CDR3 residues: CASSFGPGENIQYF.

This clonotype was seen ten or more times. V gene TRBV6-5 combines with J gene TRBJ2-5; 7 bases map to TRBD1. This CDR3 is built from 15 residues. The V and J ends lost 2 bases and 4 bases, in that order; junction bases with no gene match: 7. Germline V gene sequence: CDR1 MNHEY, CDR2 SVGAGI. The CDR3 reads CASSYRQGKGETQYF. The CDR3 DNA is TGTGCCAGCAGTTACCGACAGGGCAAGGGAGAGACCCAGTACTTC.

In this sample, this clonotype turned up a few times. V and J are TRBV7-3 and TRBJ2-1, with D tentatively TRBD2 (5 bases). V was cut by 5 bases and J by 0 bases, with 11 bases left in between. Germline loops: CDR1 SGHTA, CDR2 FQGTGA. The CDR3 spans 15 residues. The CDR3 protein is CASSEDSSSYNEQFF. The CDR3 coding sequence is TGTGCCAGCAGCGAGGACTCGAGCTCCTACAATGAGCAGTTCTTC.

V is TRBV7-3 and J is TRBJ2-1, with 9 bases identical to TRBD1. J lost 9 bases, V lost 5 bases, and 14 bases had no gene match. CDR3 length equals 16 residues. Germline assignment: CDR1 SGHTA and CDR2 FQGTGA. In DNA form, the CDR3 reads TGTGCCAGCAGCCGCCAACGGACAGGGGAGATGGTTGAGCAGTTCTTC. This translates into CASSRQRTGEMVEQFF. The whole variable domain, remainder taken from reference TRBV7-3 and TRBJ2-1, is GAGVSQTPSNKVTEKGKYVELRCDPISGHTALYWYRQSLGQGPEFLIYFQGTGAADDSGLPNDRFFAVRPEGSVSTLKIQRTERGDSAVYLCASSRQRTGEMVEQFFGPGTRLTVL.

The chain links TRBV5-1 to TRBJ1-5; TRBD1 might be the D (6 bases). CDR3 size: 14 residues. The V end lost 4 bases, the J end lost 3 bases, and 11 bases lay between the germline ends. Germline-derived CDR1 and CDR2 are SGHRS and YFSETQ. The CDR3 loop reads CASSLTGINQPQHF. CDR3 DNA sequence: TGCGCCAGCAGCCTGACAGGAATCAATCAGCCCCAGCATTTT.

The V and J genes are TRBV20-1 and TRBJ2-7, with D perhaps matching TRBD2 (6 bases). Germline values: CDR1 DFQATT, CDR2 SNEGSKA (reference sequence). The length of the CDR3 is 13 residues. V dropped 6 bases and J dropped 2 bases, with 14 bases sitting between them. The CDR3 protein is CSARPGLPYEQYF. Here the CDR3 DNA reads TGCAGTGCCCGCCCGGGACTCCCCTACGAGCAGTACTTC.

This clonotype was detected only a few times. The CDR3 region is CAIFGQASYEQYF. The CDR3 nucleotides are TGTGCCATCTTCGGACAGGCCTCCTACGAGCAGTACTTC. The gene calls are TRBV21-1 and TRBJ2-7; the table calls TRBD1, which could not be checked here. TRBV21-1 is a listed pseudogene. This CDR3 has 13 residues.

The V and J genes are TRBV7-2 and TRBJ2-7; 10 positions agree with TRBD2. With V trimmed by 5 bases and J by 3 bases, 7 bases remained unmatched. Germline V gene data show CDR1 as SGHTA and CDR2 as FQGNSA. The CDR3 is 15 residues long. Here the CDR3 reads CASSQRASGGYEQYV. CDR3 coding DNA: TGTGCCAGCAGCCAACGGGCTAGCGGGGGCTACGAGCAGTACGTC.

This clonotype has only a few counts. This rearrangement joins TRBV27 to TRBJ2-7; TRBD1 might be the D (6 bases). CDR3 length: 14 amino acids. Germline V gives CDR1 MNHEY, CDR2 SMNVEV (reference sequence). The V and J ends lost 4 bases and 2 bases respectively, with 12 bases between them. CDR3 sequence: CASSSGTNTYEQYF. In DNA form, the CDR3 reads TGTGCCAGCAGTTCCGGGACAAATACCTACGAGCAGTACTTC.

This clonotype appeared a few times. This chain connects TRBV11-1 to TRBJ2-1; 13 nucleotides match TRBD2. The germline V gene has CDR1 SGHAT and CDR2 FQDESV (reference sequence). The CDR3 length is 15 residues. V gave up 8 bases and J gave up 6 bases; unmatched junction bases: 7. For the CDR3, the DNA is TGTGCCAGCGCCTTTGGACTAGCGGGGGCCAATGAGCAGTTCTTC. Translated, it gives CASAFGLAGANEQFF.

This clonotype was picked up a small number of times. CDR3 sequence: CASSWGQGSSYEQYV. The CDR3 DNA reads TGTGCCAGCAGCTGGGGACAGGGGAGCTCCTACGAGCAGTACGTC. The chain is built from TRBV5-5 and TRBJ2-7; 10 bases fit TRBD1. From germline, CDR1 is SGHKS and CDR2 YYEKEE (reference sequence). The CDR3 runs to 15 residues. Germline trimming cut 3 bases from V and 0 bases from J; bases unmatched to any gene: 3.

This chain joins TRBV6-5 and TRBJ1-4; D is undetermined. This CDR3 has 13 amino acids. Per germline, CDR1 MNHEY and CDR2 SVGAGI. V dropped 0 bases and J dropped 10 bases, with 9 bases sitting between them. CDR3 DNA sequence: TGTGCCAGCAGTTACTCGTTGTGGGGAAAACTGTTTTTT. It codes for CASSYSLWGKLFF.

This clonotype was seen many times. The V call is TRBV5-1, the J call TRBJ1-2; unclear D gene. Trimming left V 0 bases short and J 3 bases short, with 6 bases between. The CDR3 runs to 13 residues. Per germline, CDR1 SGHRS and CDR2 YFSETQ. CDR3 amino acids: CASSLVGDYGYTF. The CDR3 DNA reads as TGCGCCAGCAGCTTGGTTGGGGACTATGGCTACACCTTC.